The 5 T cell receptor beta chains listed next were all sequenced from one sample in a study of blood T cells in healthy people across ages. Through a sample-barcoded 5' primer and a J-beta primer mix, a second PCR was run for roughly 7 to 12 cycles. TCRdb processed the 5' RACE reads anew with MiXCR; each CDR3 protein has one entry. The sample holds some 1,800,000 distinct CDR3 sequences; approximately 39% are singletons and the top ten take 20% to 25%. The material sequenced was blood. These receptor sequences come from a human donor in good health.

This clonotype was seen more than once but under ten times. The J gene is TRBJ2-4, the V gene TRBV3-1; no reliable D call. Trimming pared 4 bases from V and 6 bases from J, leaving 16 bases between. Germline V CDR1 and CDR2: LGHDT, YNNKEL (reference sequence). The CDR3 runs to 15 residues. The CDR3 DNA is TGTGCCAGCAGCCGAACCTCGGACCGCGGAAACATTCAGTACTTC. It encodes CASSRTSDRGNIQYF.

This sequence joins TRBV27 and TRBJ2-5; 8 positions match TRBD2. J lost 5 bases, V lost 1 base, and 9 bases had no gene match. This CDR3 has 16 residues. Germline CDR1 reads MNHEY; CDR2 reads SMNVEV (reference sequence). For the CDR3, the DNA is TGTGCCAGCAGTTTATGGGCCGGGACTAGACTGGAGACCCAGTACTTC. Its protein product is CASSLWAGTRLETQYF.

The chain is built from TRBV11-1 and TRBJ2-5; D may be TRBD1 (5 bases). The CDR3 is 13 amino acids. Germline V gene sequence: CDR1 SGHAT, CDR2 FQDESV (reference sequence). The ends were cut back, 5 bases at V and 3 bases at J, with 10 bases in the middle. CDR3 sequence reads: CASSLPREETQYF. The CDR3 nucleotides are TGTGCCAGCAGCCTGCCCAGGGAAGAGACCCAGTACTTC.

This chain links TRBV5-1 with TRBJ2-3, with TRBD2 matching 14 bases. Trimming cost V 4 bases and J 5 bases; bases outside gene matches: 9. Germline CDR1 reads SGHRS; CDR2 reads YFSETQ. The CDR3 covers 17 residues. The CDR3 nucleotides read TGCGCCAGCAGCGTGGTGTCCGGGACTAGCGGGGGAGATACGCAGTATTTT. It encodes CASSVVSGTSGGDTQYF. The full variable domain, rest sourced from reference TRBV5-1 and TRBJ2-3, is KAGVTQTPRYLIKTRGQQVTLSCSPISGHRSVSWYQQTPGQGLQFLFEYFSETQRNKGNFPGRFSGRQFSNSRSEMNVSTLELGDSALYLCASSVVSGTSGGDTQYFGPGTRLTVL.

The table lists this clonotype with many counts. The V gene is TRBV7-2, the J gene TRBJ1-6; D possibly corresponds to TRBD1 (6 bases). Per germline, CDR1 SGHTA and CDR2 FQGNSA. This CDR3 region has 15 residues. Trimming took 2 bases from V and 4 from J, leaving 9 bases between them. The DNA for the CDR3 is TGTGCCAGCAGCTTACCGGGACAATATAATTCACCCCTCCACTTT. Encoded protein: CASSLPGQYNSPLHF.